Listed below are T cell receptor beta chains from one sample, sequenced in a study of a mutant IDH1 vaccine in newly diagnosed glioma. Profiling relied on immunoSEQ multiplex PCR, and the TCRdb table lists in-frame clones only, not all of them. Seen here are around 89,000 clones, roughly four fifths observed once, and the top ten hold roughly 7.1%. Sequencing was performed on PBMCs, taken from a glioma patient treated with radiotherapy, temozolomide or both. These receptors all stem from a woman aged 50 to 65 with glioma. CDR3s include the opening cysteine and the closing phenylalanine or tryptophan.

17 | TRBJ2-3 | TRBV7-2 | CASSLGTGSFGTDTQYF
14 | TRBJ2-2 | TRBV5-6 | CASSRVRGLGELFF
14 | TRBJ1-2 | TRBV6-5 | CASSYGQGTVGYTF
17 | TRBJ1-6 | TRBV7-2 | CASSPRGGGANNSPLHF
11 | TRBJ2-1 | TRBV20-1 | CSAHGGNEQFF
12 | TRBJ1-2 | TRBV6-1 | CASSPTGAGYTF
14 | TRBJ1-1 | TRBV11-2 | CASSRDRGIAEAFF
13 | TRBJ1-1 | TRBV19 | CASSTPTGYEAFF
14 | TRBJ1-1 | TRBV7-2 | CASSFRPINTEAFF
14 | TRBJ1-2 | TRBV18 | CASSPPTANYGYTF
13 | TRBJ2-7 | TRBV12-5 | CASAWAGVGEQYF
14 | TRBJ1-1 | TRBV7-9 | CASSPGVMNTEAFF
13 | TRBJ2-2 | TRBV19 | CASSFRVAGELFF
15 | TRBJ1-5 | TRBV6-6 | CASRFSGTGNQPQHF
15 | TRBJ2-3 | TRBV9 | CASSVRDRDTDTQYF
14 | TRBJ1-2 | TRBV6-5 | CASSPLSQNYGYTF
17 | TRBJ1-3 | TRBV7-6 | CASSLAGRQGRGNTIYF
16 | TRBJ1-6 | TRBV19 | CASSLSQSSYNSPLHF
11 | TRBJ1-1 | TRBV28 | CASREQVEAFF
13 | TRBJ1-2 | TRBV6-5 | CASRSEDAYGYTF
16 | TRBJ2-2 | TRBV9 | CASSGTGTGGTGELFF
13 | TRBJ2-3 | TRBV19 | CASEGVSADTQYF
16 | TRBJ1-1 | TRBV9 | CASSVGQGLMNTEAFF
11 | TRBJ2-5 | TRBV20-1 | CSAIQKETQYF
14 | TRBJ1-1 | TRBV11-3 | CASSLDRGNTEAFF
15 | TRBJ2-5 | TRBV4-3 | CASSQDRGFQETQYF
14 | TRBJ1-1 | TRBV7-9 | CASSPSGQNTEAFF